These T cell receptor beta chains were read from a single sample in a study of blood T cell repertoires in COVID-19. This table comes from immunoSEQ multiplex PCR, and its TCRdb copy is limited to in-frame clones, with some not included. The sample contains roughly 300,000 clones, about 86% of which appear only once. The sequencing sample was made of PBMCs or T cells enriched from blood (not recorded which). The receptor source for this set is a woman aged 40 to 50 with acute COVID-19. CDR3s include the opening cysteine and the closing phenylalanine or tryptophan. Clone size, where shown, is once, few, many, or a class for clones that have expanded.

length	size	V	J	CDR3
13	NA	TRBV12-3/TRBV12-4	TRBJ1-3	CASTPYGGNTIYF
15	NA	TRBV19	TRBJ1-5	CASSMGREGNQPQHF
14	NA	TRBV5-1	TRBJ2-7	CASSSRDSLTEQYF
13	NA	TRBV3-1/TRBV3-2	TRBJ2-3	CASSQDRTVRLYF
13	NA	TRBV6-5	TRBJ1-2	CASSPRQGRGYTF
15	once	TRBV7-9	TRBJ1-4	CASSLAETVNEKLFF
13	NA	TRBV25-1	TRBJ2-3	CASRQGPTDTQYF
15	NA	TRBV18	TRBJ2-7	CASSPGTGSRYEQYF
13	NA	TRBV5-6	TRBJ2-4	CASSWGDQNIQYF
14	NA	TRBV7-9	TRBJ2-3	CASSYTKSTDTQYF
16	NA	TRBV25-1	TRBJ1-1	CASSEFVGQGNTEAFF
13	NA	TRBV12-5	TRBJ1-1	CASGVDRAFEAFF
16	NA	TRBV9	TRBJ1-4	CASSVGRSVLNEKLFF
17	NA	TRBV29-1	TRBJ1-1	CSVVRELARGPNTEAFF
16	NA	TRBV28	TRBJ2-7	CASSPMKGSIYHEQYF
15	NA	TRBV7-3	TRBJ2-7	CASSLDSGTRNEQYF
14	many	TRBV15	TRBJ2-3	CATSRDGSTDTQYF
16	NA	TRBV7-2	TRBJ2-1	CASSLVRQYSYNEQFF
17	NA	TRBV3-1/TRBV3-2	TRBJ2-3	CASSQDQLHRSTDTQYF
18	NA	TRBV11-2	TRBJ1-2	CASSLVSIGTGSFYGYTF
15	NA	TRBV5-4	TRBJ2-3	CASSLTSDSTDTQYF
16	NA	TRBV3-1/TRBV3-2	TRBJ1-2	CASSRGAGRGGEGYTF
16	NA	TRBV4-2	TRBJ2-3	CASSPRLAGATDTQYF
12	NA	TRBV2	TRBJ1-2	CASSGTSIGYTF
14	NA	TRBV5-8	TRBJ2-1	CASSLTGTGHEQFF
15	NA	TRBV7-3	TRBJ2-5	CASSSSTGGRETQYF
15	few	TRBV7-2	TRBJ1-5	CASSLVSESNQPQHF
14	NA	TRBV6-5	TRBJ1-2	CASSYPGGGGGYTF
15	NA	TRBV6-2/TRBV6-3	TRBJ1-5	CASSYGDGNNQPQHF
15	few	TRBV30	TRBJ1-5	CAWSSSGHNNQPQHF
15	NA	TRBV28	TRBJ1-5	CASSLAPGGNQPQHF
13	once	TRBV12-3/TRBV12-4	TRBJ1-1	CASSSTGLTEAFF
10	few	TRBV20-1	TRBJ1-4	CSAELEKLFF
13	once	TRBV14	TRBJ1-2	CASSRDRNYGYTF
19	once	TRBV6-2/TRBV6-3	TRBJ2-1	CASSLPGLAGPGTRNEQFF
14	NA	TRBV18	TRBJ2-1	CASSPSLQYNEQFF
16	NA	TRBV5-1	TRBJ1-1	CASSPRGHTINTEAFF
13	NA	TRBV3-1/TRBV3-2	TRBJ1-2	CASSPTGEDGYTF
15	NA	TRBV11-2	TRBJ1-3	CASSRTGGTGNTIYF
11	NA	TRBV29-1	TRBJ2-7	CSGASAYEQYF
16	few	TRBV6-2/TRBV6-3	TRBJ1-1	CASSYSIGEENTEAFF
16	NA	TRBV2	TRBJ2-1	CASSPGLAGGGNEQFF
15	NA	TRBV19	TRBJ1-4	CASSIQTGEEEKLFF
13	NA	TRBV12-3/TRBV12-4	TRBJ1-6	CASTRVHNSPLHF
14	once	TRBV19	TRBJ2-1	CASSILGITGQQFF
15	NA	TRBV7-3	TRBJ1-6	CASSLTGQANSPLHF
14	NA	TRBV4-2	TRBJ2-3	CASSQETGLDTQYF
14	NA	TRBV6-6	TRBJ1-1	CASSPSGGITEAFF
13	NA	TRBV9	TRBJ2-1	CASSVSPGHEQFF
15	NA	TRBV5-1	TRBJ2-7	CASRQGLANGYEQYF
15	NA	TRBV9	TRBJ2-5	CASSVNEGRRETQYF
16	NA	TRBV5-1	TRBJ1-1	CASSTQPGQLNTEAFF
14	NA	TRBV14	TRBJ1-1	CASSQDWRGGISFF
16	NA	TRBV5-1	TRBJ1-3	CASSLGDISSGNTIYF